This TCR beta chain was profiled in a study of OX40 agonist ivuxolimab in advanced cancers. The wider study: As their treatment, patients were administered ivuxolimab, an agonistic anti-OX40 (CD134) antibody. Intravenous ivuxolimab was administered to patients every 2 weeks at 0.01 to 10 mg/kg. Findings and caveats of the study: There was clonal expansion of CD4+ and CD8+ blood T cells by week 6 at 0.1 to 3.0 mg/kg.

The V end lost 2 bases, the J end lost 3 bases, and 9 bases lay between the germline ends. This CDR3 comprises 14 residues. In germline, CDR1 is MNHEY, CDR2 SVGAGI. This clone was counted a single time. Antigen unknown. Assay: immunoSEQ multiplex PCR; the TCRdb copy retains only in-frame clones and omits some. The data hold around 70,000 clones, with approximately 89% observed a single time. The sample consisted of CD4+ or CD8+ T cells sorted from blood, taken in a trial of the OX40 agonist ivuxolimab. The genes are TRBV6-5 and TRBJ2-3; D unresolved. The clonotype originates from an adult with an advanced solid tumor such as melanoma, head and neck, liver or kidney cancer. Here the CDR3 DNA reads TGTGCCAGCAGTTACATAACAACGACAGATACGCAGTATTTT. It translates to CASSYITTTDTQYF.